This T cell receptor beta chain comes out of a study of shared clonotypes between healthy human individuals. Naive-designated CD8 cells lacked CD45RO, were positively enriched for CCR7, and omitted terminally differentiated effector memory CD45RA+ cells. Sequenced by immunoSEQ multiplex PCR; TCRdb stores in-frame clones only, minus some. The sample holds about 2.1 million clones, approximately 94% seen once. Germline-derived CDR1 and CDR2 are SGDLS and YYNGEE. The V end lost 0 bases, the J end lost 7 bases, and 8 bases lay between the germline ends. CDR3 length equals 13 residues. The TCR comes from a man younger than 30 in good health. Some clones in this sample may be carry-over from other donors' samples. The chain carries TRBV9 and TRBJ2-1; tentative D call: TRBD1 (5 bases). The sample taken for sequencing was naive CD8+ T cells from PBMCs. This CDR3 is CASSVATANEQFF. CDR3 DNA sequence: TGTGCCAGCAGCGTAGCGACAGCGAATGAGCAGTTCTTC.